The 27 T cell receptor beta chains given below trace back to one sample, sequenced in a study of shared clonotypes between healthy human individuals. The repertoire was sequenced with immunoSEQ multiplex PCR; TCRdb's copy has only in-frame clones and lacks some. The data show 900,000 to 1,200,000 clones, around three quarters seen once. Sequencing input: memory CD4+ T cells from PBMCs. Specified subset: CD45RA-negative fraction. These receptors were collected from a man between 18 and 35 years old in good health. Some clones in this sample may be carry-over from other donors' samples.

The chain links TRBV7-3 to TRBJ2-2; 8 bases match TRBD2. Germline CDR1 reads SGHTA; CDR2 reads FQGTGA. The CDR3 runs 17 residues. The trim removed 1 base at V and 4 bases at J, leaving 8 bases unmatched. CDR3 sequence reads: CASSLIGLAGGTGELFF. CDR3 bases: TGTGCCAGCAGCTTAATCGGCCTAGCGGGTGGCACCGGGGAGCTGTTTTTT.

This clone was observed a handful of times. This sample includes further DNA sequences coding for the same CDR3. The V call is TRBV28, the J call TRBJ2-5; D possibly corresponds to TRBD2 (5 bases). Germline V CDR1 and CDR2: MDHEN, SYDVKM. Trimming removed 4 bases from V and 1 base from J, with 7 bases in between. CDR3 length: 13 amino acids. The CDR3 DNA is TGTGCCAGCAGTTATGGAGGCCAAGAGACCCAGTACTTC. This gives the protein CASSYGGQETQYF.

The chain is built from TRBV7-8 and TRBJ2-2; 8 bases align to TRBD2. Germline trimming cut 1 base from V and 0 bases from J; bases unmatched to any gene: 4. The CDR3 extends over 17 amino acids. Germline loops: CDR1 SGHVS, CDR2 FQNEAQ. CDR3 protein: CASSLELADANTGELFF. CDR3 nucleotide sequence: TGTGCCAGCAGCTTAGAACTAGCGGACGCGAACACCGGGGAGCTGTTTTTT.

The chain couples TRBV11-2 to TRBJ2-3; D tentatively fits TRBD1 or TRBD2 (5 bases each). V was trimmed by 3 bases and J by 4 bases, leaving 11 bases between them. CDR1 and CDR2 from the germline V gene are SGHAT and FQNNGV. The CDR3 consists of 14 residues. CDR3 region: CASSFGGMADTQYF. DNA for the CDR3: TGTGCCAGCAGCTTTGGGGGAATGGCAGATACGCAGTATTTT.

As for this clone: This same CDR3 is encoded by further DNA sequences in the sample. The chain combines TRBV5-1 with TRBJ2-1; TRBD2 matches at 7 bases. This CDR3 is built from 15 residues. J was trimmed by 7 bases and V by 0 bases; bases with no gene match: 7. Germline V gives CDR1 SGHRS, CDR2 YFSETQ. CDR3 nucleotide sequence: TGCGCCAGCAGCTTGGAGGGCGGGAGTCGGAATGAGCAGTTCTTC. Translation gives CASSLEGGSRNEQFF.

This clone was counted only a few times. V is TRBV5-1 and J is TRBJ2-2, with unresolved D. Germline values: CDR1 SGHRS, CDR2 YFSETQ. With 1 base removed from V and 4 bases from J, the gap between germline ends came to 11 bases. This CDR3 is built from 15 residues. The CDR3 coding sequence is TGCGCCAGCAGCTTGAATTCTCCCGCCACCGGGGAGCTGTTTTTT. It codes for CASSLNSPATGELFF.

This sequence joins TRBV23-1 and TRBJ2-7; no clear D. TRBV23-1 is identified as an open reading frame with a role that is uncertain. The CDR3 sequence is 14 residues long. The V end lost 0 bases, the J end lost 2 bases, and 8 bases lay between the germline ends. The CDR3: CASSQSWSPYEQYF. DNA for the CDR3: TGCGCCAGCAGTCAATCGTGGAGTCCCTACGAGCAGTACTTC.

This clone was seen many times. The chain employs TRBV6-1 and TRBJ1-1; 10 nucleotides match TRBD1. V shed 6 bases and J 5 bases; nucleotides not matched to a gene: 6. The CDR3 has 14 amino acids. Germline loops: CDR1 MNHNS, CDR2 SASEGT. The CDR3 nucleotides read TGTGCCAGCAGCAAAGGACAGGGGGGGACTGAAGCTTTCTTT. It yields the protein CASSKGQGGTEAFF.

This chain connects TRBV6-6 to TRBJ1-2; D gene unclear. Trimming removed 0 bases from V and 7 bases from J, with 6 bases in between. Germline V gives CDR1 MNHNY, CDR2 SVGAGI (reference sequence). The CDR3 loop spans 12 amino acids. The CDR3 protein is CASSYSKGGYTF. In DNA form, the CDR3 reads TGTGCCAGCAGTTACTCGAAAGGTGGCTACACCTTC.

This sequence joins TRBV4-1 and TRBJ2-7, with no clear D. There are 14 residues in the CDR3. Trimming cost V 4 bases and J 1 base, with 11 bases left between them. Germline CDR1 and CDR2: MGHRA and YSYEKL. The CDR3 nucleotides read TGCGCCAGCAGCCCTGGACCCGTTTCCTACGAGCAGTACTTC. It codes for CASSPGPVSYEQYF.

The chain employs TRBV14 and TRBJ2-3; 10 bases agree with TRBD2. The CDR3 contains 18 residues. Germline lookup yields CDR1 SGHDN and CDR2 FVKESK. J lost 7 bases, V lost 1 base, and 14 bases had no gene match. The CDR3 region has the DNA TGTGCCAGCAGCCAAGGACGGTGGGGACTAGCGACGGTTCATACGCAGTATTTT. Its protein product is CASSQGRWGLATVHTQYF.

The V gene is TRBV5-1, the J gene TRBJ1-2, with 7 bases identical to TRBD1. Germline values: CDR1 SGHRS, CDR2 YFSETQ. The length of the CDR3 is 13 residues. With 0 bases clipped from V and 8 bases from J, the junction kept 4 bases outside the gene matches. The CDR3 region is CASSLVDREGYTF. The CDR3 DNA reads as TGCGCCAGCAGCTTGGTAGACAGGGAAGGCTACACCTTC.

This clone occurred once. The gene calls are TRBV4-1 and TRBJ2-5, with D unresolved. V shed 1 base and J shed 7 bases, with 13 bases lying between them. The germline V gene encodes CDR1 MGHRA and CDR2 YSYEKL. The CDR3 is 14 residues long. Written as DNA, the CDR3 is TGCGCCAGCAGCCAAGGAAGGCAGGAAGGGACCCAGTACTTC. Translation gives CASSQGRQEGTQYF.

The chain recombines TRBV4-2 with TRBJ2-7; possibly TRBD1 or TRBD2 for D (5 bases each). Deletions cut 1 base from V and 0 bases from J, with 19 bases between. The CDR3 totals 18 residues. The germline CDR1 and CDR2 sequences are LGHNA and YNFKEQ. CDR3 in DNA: TGTGCCAGCAGCCAAGCGCCGGGACCCATAACCATCTCCTACGAGCAGTACTTC. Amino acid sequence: CASSQAPGPITISYEQYF.

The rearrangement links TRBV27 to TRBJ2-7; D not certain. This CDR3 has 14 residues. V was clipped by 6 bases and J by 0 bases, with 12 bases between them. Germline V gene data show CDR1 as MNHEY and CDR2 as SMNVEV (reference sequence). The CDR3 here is CASSLEVYSYEQYF. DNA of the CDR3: TGTGCCAGCAGCCTGGAAGTATACTCCTACGAGCAGTACTTC.

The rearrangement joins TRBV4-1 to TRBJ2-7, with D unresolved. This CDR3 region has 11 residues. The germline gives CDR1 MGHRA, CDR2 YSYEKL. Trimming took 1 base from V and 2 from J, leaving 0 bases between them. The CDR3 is CASSQAYEQYF. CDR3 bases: TGCGCCAGCAGCCAAGCCTACGAGCAGTACTTC.

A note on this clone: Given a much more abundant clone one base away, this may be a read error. The CDR3 here is CANSLGLSTDTQYF. Written as DNA, the CDR3 is TGTGCCAACAGCTTAGGACTAAGCACAGATACGCAGTATTTT. V usage is TRBV7-9 and J usage is TRBJ2-3; tentatively, D is TRBD2 (6 bases). The CDR3 totals 14 residues. Per germline, CDR1 SEHNR and CDR2 FQNEAQ (reference sequence).

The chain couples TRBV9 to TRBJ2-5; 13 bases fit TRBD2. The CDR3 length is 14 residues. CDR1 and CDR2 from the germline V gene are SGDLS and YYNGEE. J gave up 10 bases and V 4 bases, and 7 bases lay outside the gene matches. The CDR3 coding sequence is TGTGCCAGCAGCAAGGGGACTAGCGGGACCAACCAGTACTTC. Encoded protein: CASSKGTSGTNQYF. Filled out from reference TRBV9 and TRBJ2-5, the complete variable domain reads DSGVTQTPKHLITATGQRVTLRCSPRSGDLSVYWYQQSLDQGLQFLIQYYNGEERAKGNILERFSAQQFPDLHSELNLSSLELGDSALYFCASSKGTSGTNQYFGPGTRLLVL.

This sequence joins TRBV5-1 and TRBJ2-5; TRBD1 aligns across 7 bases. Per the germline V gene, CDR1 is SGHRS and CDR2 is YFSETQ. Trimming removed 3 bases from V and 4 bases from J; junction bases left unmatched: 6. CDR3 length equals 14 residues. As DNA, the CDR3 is TGCGCCAGCAGCTCGGGGACAGCCCGAGAGACCCAGTACTTC. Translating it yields CASSSGTARETQYF.

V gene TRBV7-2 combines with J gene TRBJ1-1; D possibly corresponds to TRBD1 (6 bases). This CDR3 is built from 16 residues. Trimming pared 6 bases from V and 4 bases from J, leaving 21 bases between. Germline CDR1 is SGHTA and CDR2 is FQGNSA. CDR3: CASSPSKQGVRTEAFF. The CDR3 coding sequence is TGTGCCAGCAGTCCCTCCAAACAGGGAGTGCGCACTGAAGCTTTCTTT.

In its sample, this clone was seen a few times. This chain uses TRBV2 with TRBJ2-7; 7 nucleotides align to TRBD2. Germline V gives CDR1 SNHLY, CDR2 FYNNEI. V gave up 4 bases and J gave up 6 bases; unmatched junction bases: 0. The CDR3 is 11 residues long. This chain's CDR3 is CASSGEGEQYF. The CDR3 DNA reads TGTGCCAGCAGTGGGGAGGGCGAGCAGTACTTC. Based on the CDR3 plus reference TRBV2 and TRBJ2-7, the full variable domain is EPEVTQTPSHQVTQMGQEVILRCVPISNHLYFYWYRQILGQKVEFLVSFYNNEISEKSEIFDDQFSVERPDGSNFTLKIRSTKLEDSAMYFCASSGEGEQYFGPGTRLTVT.

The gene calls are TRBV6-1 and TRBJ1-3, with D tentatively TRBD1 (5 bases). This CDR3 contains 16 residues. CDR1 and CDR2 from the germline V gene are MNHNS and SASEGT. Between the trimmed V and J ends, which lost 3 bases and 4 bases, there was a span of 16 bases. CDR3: CASSDPTRVGGNTIYF. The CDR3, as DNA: TGTGCCAGCAGTGACCCCACCAGGGTGGGAGGAAACACCATATATTTT.

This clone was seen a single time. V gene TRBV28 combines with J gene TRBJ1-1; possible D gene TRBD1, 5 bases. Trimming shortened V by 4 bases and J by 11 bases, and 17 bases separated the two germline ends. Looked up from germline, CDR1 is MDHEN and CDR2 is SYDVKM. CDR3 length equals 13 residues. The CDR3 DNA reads TGTGCCAGCAGTTCGGGGACTCTAAGGGGCGCTTTCTTT. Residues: CASSSGTLRGAFF.

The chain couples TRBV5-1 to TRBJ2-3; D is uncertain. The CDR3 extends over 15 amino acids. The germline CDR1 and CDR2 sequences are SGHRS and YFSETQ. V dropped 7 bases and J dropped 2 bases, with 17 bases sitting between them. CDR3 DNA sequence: TGCGCCAGCGCGGAAGGGAATGTGGTCACAGATACGCAGTATTTT. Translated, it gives CASAEGNVVTDTQYF. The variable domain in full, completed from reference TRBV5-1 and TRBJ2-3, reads KAGVTQTPRYLIKTRGQQVTLSCSPISGHRSVSWYQQTPGQGLQFLFEYFSETQRNKGNFPGRFSGRQFSNSRSEMNVSTLELGDSALYLCASAEGNVVTDTQYFGPGTRLTVL.

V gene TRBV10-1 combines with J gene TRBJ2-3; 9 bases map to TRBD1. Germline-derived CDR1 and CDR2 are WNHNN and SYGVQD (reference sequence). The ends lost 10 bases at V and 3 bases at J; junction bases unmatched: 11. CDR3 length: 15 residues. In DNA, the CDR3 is TGCGCCACCGGACTGGACAGGGGAGGGACAGATACGCAGTATTTT. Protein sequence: CATGLDRGGTDTQYF.

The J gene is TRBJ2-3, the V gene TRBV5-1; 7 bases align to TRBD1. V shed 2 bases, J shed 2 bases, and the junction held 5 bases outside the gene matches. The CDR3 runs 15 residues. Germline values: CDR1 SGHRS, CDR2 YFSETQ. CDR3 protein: CASSLGTASTDTQYF. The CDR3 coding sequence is TGCGCCAGCAGCTTAGGGACAGCCTCCACAGATACGCAGTATTTT. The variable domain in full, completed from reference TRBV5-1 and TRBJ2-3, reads KAGVTQTPRYLIKTRGQQVTLSCSPISGHRSVSWYQQTPGQGLQFLFEYFSETQRNKGNFPGRFSGRQFSNSRSEMNVSTLELGDSALYLCASSLGTASTDTQYFGPGTRLTVL.

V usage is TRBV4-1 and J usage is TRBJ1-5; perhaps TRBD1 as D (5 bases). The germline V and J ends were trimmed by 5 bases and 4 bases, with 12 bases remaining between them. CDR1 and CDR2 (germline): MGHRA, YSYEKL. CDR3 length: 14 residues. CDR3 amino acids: CASSENWGNQPQHF. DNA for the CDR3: TGCGCCAGCAGCGAGAACTGGGGGAATCAGCCCCAGCATTTT.